Each of the 2 T cell receptor beta chains below was sequenced from the same sample in a study of blood T cell repertoires in COVID-19. Profiled with immunoSEQ multiplex PCR; TCRdb holds only in-frame clones, not every one. Among some 290,000 clones listed, around 90% were seen once. The material sequenced was peripheral blood. The receptors here all came from a woman in her forties with COVID-19, enrolled during active disease.

In its sample, this clone was seen once. J is TRBJ1-5 and V is TRBV19, with TRBD1 matching 10 bases. Germline CDR1 and CDR2: LNHDA and SQIVND (reference sequence). This CDR3 has 16 amino acids. Germline trimming cut 1 base from V and 3 bases from J; bases unmatched to any gene: 3. CDR3 sequence: CASSIGQGAINQPQHF. The CDR3 DNA reads TGTGCCAGTAGTATAGGACAGGGGGCTATCAATCAGCCCCAGCATTTT.

This CDR3 reads CASSSGGQPQHF. CDR3 nucleotide sequence: TGTGCCAGCTCTTCAGGGGGACAGCCCCAGCATTTT. J is TRBJ1-5 and V is TRBV18; TRBD1 matches 7 bases. This CDR3 has 12 residues. Per germline, CDR1 KGHSH and CDR2 LQKENI. V lost 6 bases and J lost 7; bases outside the gene matches: 3.